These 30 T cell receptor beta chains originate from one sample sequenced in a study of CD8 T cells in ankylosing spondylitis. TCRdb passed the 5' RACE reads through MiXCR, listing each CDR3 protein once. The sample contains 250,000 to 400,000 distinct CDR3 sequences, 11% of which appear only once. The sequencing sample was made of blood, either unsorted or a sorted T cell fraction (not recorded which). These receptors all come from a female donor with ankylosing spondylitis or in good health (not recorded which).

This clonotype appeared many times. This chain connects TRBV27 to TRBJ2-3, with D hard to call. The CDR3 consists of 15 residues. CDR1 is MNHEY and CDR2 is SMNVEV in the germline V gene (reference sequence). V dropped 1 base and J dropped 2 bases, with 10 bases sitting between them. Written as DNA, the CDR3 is TGTGCCAGCAGTTTATACGGCAGATCCACAGATACGCAGTATTTT. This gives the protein CASSLYGRSTDTQYF.

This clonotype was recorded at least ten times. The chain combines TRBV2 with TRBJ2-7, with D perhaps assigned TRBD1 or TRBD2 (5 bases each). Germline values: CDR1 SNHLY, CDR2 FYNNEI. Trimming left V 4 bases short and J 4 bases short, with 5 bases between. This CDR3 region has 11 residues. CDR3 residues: CASSGGYEQYF. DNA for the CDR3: TGTGCCAGCAGTGGGGGGTACGAGCAGTACTTC.

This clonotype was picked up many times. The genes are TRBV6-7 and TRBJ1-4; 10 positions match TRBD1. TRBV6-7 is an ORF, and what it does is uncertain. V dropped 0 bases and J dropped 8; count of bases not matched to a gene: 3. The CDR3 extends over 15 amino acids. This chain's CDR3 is CASSYSDRGLEKLFF. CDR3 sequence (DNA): TGTGCCAGCAGTTACTCTGACAGGGGGCTCGAAAAACTGTTTTTT.

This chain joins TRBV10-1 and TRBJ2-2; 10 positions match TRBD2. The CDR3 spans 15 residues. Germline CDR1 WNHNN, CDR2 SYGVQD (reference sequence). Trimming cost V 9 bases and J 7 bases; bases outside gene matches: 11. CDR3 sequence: CASSVGLAAGGELFF. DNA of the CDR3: TGCGCCAGTTCCGTAGGACTAGCGGCCGGCGGGGAGCTGTTTTTT.

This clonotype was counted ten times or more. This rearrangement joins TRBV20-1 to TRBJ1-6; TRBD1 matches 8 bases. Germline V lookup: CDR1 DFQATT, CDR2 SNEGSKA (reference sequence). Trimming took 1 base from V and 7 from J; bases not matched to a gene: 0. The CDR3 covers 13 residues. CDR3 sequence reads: CSARGTGNSPLHF. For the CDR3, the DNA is TGCAGTGCTAGAGGGACAGGGAATTCACCCCTCCACTTT.

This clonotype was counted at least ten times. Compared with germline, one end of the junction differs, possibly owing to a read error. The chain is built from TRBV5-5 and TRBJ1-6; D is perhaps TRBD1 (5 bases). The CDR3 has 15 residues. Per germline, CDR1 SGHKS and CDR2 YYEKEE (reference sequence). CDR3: CASTLGPGDNSPLHF. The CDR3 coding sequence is TGTGCCAGCACCTTGGGTCCGGGGGACAATTCACCCCTCCACTTT.

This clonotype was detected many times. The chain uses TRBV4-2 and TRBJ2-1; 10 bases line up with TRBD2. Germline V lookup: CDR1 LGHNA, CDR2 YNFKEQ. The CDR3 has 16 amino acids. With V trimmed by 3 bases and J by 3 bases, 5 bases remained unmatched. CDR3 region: CASSQAASGSYNEQFF. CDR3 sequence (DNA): TGTGCCAGCAGCCAGGCAGCTAGCGGGAGCTACAATGAGCAGTTCTTC.

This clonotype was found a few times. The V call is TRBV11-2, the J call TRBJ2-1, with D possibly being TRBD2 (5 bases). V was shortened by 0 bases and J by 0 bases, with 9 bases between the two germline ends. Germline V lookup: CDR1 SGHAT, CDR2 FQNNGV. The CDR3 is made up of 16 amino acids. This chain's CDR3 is CASSLDPGNSYNEQFF. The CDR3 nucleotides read TGTGCCAGCAGCTTAGATCCGGGGAACTCCTACAATGAGCAGTTCTTC.

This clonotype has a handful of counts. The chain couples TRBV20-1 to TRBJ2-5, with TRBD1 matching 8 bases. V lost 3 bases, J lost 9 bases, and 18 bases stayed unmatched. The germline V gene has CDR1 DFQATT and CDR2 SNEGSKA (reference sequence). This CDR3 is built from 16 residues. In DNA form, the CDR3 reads TGCAGTGCTAGGGGCCAAGGGACAGGCGTTCGGATGCCCCAGTACTTC. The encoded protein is CSARGQGTGVRMPQYF.

The CDR3, as DNA: TGTGCCAGCGGGCCTGATGGGGGTAATTCCGGGGAGCTGTTTTTT. Amino acid sequence: CASGPDGGNSGELFF. The chain couples TRBV7-6 to TRBJ2-2; D may be TRBD1 or TRBD2 (5 bases each). CDR1 and CDR2 from the germline V gene are SGHVS and FNYEAQ. The CDR3 extends over 15 amino acids. Between the trimmed V and J ends, which lost 8 bases and 6 bases, there was a span of 19 bases. The full variable domain, completed using reference TRBV7-6 and TRBJ2-2, is GAGVSQSPRYKVTKRGQDVALRCDPISGHVSLYWYRQALGQGPEFLTYFNYEAQQDKSGLPNDRFSAERPEGSISTLTIQRTEQRDSAMYRCASGPDGGNSGELFFGEGSRLTVL.

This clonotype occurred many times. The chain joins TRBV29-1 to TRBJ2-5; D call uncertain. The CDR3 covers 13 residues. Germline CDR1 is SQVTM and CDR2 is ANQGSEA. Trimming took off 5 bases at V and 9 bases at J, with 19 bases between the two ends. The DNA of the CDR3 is TGCAGCGTTAGGAGTCCCGCAGACGGTTCCCAGTACTTC. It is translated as CSVRSPADGSQYF.

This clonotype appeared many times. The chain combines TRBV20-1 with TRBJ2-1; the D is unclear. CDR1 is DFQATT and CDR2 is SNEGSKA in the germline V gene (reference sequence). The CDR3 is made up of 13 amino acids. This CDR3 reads CSLSQGVYNEQFF. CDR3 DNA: TGCAGCTTATCCCAAGGAGTTTACAATGAGCAGTTCTTC.

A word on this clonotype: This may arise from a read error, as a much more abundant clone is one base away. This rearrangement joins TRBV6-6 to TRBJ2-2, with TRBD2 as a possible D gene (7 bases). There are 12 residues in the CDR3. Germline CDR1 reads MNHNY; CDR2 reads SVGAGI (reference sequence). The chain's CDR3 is CPIWEGVGELFF. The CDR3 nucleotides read TGTCCCATCTGGGAGGGGGTCGGGGAGCTGTTTTTT.

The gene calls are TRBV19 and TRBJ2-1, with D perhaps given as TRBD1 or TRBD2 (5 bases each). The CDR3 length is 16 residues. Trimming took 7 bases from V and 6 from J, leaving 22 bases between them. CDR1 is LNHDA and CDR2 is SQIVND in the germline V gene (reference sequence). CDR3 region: CASNPLGTVDGNEQFF. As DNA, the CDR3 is TGTGCCAGTAACCCGCTCGGGACGGTGGACGGCAATGAGCAGTTCTTC.

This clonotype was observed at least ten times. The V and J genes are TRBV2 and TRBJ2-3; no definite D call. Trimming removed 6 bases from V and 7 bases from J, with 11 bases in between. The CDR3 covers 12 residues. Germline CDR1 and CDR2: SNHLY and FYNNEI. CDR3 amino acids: CASRDGRNTQYF. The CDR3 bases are TGTGCCAGCAGGGATGGACGGAATACGCAGTATTTT.

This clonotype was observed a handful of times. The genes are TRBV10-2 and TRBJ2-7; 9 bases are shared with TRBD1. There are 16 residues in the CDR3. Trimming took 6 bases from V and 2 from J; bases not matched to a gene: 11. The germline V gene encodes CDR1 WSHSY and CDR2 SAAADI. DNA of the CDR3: TGCGCCAGCAGAGGAGGGACAGGGCATAACCCCTACGAGCAGTACTTC. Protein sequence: CASRGGTGHNPYEQYF.

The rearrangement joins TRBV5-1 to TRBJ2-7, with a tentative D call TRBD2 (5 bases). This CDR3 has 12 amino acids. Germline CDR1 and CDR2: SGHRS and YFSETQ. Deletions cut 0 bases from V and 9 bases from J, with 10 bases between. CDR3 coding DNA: TGCGCCAGCAGCTTGGCCGAGGGAGCGCAGTACTTC. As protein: CASSLAEGAQYF.

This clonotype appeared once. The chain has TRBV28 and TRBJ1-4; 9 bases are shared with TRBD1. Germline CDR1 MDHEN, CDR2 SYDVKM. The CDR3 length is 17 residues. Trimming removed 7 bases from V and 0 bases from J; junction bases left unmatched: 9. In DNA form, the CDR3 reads TGTGCCAGCACCCCTGGGGACAGGGCCGCAACTAATGAAAAACTGTTTTTT. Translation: CASTPGDRAATNEKLFF.

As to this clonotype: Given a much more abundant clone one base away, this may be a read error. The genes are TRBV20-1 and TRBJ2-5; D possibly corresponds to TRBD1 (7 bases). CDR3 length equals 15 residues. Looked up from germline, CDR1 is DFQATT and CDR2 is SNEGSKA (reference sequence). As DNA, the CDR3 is TGCAGTGCTAGAGCAGGGGGACTCACCCAAGAGACCCACTACTTC. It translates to CSARAGGLTQETHYF.

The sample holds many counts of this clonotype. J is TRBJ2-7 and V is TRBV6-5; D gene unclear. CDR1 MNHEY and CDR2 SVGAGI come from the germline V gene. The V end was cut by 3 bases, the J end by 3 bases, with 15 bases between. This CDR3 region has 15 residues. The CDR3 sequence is CASSYGSQPNYEQYF. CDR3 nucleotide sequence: TGTGCCAGCAGTTATGGGTCCCAGCCGAACTACGAGCAGTACTTC.

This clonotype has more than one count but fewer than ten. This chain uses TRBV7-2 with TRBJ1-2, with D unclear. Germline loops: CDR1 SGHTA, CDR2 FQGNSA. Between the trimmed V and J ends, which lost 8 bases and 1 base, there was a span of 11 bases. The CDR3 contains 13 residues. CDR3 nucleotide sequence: TGTGCCAGCGGAGTGGGGAATAACTATGGCTACACCTTC. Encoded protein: CASGVGNNYGYTF.

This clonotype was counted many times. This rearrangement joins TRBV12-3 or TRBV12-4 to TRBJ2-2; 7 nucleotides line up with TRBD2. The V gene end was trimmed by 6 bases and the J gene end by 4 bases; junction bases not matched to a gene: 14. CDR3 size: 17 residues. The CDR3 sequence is CASRSASRGSITGELFF. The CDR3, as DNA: TGTGCCAGCAGATCCGCCTCTCGCGGGAGTATCACCGGGGAGCTGTTTTTT.

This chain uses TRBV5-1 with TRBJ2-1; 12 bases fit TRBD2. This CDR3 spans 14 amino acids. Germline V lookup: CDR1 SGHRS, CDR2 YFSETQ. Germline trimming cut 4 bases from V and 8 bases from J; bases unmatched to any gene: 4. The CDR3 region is CASSRRLAGDEQFF. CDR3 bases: TGCGCCAGCAGCCGTAGACTAGCGGGGGATGAGCAGTTCTTC.

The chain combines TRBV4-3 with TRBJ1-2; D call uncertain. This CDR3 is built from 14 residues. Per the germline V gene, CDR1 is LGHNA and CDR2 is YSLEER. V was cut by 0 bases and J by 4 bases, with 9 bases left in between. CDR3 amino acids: CASSQDLKIYGYTF. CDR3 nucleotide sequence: TGCGCCAGCAGCCAAGATCTGAAAATCTATGGCTACACCTTC.

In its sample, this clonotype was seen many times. The CDR3 sequence is CASSPGQYYEQYF. For the CDR3, the DNA is TGTGCCAGCAGTCCGGGACAGTACTACGAGCAGTACTTC. This chain uses TRBV12-3 or TRBV12-4 with TRBJ2-7; 7 bases fit TRBD1. CDR3 length equals 13 residues. The V gene end was trimmed by 5 bases and the J gene end by 3 bases; junction bases not matched to a gene: 4.

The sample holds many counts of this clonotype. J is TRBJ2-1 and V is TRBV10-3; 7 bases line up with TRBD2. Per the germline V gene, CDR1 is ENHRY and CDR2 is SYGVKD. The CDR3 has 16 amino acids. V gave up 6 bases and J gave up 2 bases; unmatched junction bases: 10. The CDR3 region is CAIRNSREITYNEQFF. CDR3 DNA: TGTGCCATCAGGAACTCGCGGGAGATCACCTACAATGAGCAGTTCTTC.

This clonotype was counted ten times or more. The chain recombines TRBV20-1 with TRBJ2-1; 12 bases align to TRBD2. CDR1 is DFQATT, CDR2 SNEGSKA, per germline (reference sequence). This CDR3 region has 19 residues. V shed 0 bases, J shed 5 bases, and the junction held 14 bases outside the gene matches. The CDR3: CSARDLKVLLAGGNNEQFF. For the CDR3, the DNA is TGCAGTGCTAGAGATCTCAAGGTGTTACTAGCGGGAGGAAACAATGAGCAGTTCTTC.

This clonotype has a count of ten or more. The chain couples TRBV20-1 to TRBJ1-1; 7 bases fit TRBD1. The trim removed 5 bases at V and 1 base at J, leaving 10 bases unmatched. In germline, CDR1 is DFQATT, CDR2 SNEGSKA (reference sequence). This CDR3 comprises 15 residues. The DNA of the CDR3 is TGCAGTGCTGGCATACAGGGGCTTGGGAACACTGAAGCTTTCTTT. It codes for CSAGIQGLGNTEAFF.

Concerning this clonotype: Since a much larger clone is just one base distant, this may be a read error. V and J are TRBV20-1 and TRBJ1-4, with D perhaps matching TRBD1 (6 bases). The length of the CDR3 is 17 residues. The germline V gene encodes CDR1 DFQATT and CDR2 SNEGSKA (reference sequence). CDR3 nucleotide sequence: TGCTGTGCTAGAGAAGGAGGGGGGGCGAAGGTCCGAGAAAAACTGTTTTTT. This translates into CCAREGGGAKVREKLFF.

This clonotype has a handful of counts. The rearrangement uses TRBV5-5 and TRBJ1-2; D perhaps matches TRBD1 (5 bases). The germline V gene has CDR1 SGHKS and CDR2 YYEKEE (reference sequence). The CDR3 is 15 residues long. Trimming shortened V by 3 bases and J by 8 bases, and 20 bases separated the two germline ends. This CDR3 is CASSWGGQGGGGYTF. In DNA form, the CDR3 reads TGTGCCAGCAGCTGGGGAGGGCAGGGAGGAGGCGGCTACACCTTC.